This T cell receptor beta chain was captured in a study of blood T cell repertoires in COVID-19. Study in general: Samples taken during acute and convalescent COVID-19 were collected in the United States, Italy and Spain. PBMCs, B-cell-depleted T cells, or T cells were the source of the cDNA or gDNA that made up the material.

Followed longitudinally, the Seattle patients had been enrolled during active infection. Original data processing: Estimated nucleated cell counts came from reference gene primer amplification. Repertoires were generated with immunoSEQ multiplex PCR, while TCRdb's copy carries only in-frame clones and drops some. V and J calls and clone size follow that table, whereas D and trimming were derived from the DNA. The sample records hundreds of thousands of clones, approximately 86% being singletons. V dropped 5 bases and J dropped 2 bases, with 6 bases sitting between them. The germline V gene has CDR1 SNHLY and CDR2 FYNNEI. There are 12 residues in the CDR3.

Material for sequencing was peripheral blood. The sequence was obtained from a woman between 70 and 85 years old with COVID-19, enrolled during active disease. The chain uses TRBV2 and TRBJ1-2, with unresolved D. The CDR3 is CASSLANYGYTF. The CDR3 DNA is TGTGCCAGCAGTCTTGCGAACTATGGCTACACCTTC. Combining the CDR3 with reference TRBV2 and TRBJ1-2 gives the whole variable domain EPEVTQTPSHQVTQMGQEVILRCVPISNHLYFYWYRQILGQKVEFLVSFYNNEISEKSEIFDDQFSVERPDGSNFTLKIRSTKLEDSAMYFCASSLANYGYTFGSGTRLTVV.